The 10 T cell receptor beta chains presented below share a single source sample, sequenced in a study of molecular identifiers for immune sequencing clone quantification. TCRdb passed the PCR reads through MiXCR, listing each CDR3 protein once. The data hold about 320,000 distinct CDR3 sequences, with roughly a quarter observed a single time. Sequencing input: naive CD8+ T cells from blood, with Jurkat cell RNA spiked in. Documented subset: FACS-sorted CD8+CD4-CCR7+CD45RA+ naive T cells. All receptors derive from a human donor in good health. Some libraries in this study had Jurkat cell RNA spiked in.

The J gene is TRBJ2-3, the V gene TRBV7-9, with D perhaps TRBD2 (5 bases). The CDR3 has 15 residues. V was clipped by 5 bases and J by 1 base, with 13 bases between them. In germline, CDR1 is SEHNR, CDR2 FQNEAQ (reference sequence). CDR3 sequence reads: CASSPGVARTDTQYF. The DNA for the CDR3 is TGTGCCAGCAGCCCCGGGGTAGCCCGCACAGATACGCAGTATTTT. The variable domain in full, with the rest retrieved from reference TRBV7-9 and TRBJ2-3, is DTGVSQNPRHKITKRGQNVTFRCDPISEHNRLYWYRQTLGQGPEFLTYFQNEAQLEKSRLLSDRFSAERPKGSFSTLEIQRTEQGDSAMYLCASSPGVARTDTQYFGPGTRLTVL.

This clonotype appeared many times. V usage is TRBV29-1 and J usage is TRBJ2-7, with 7 nucleotides matching TRBD1. Unmatched junction bases numbered 8, after V lost 4 bases and J lost 5 bases. The germline CDR1 and CDR2 sequences are SQVTM and ANQGSEA. The CDR3 runs 13 residues. The CDR3 nucleotides are TGCAGCGTTGGCGAGGGGGCGGAAAACGAGCAGTACTTC. This translates into CSVGEGAENEQYF.

CDR3 loop: CASSQWGTGGTNTEAFF. CDR3 nucleotides: TGTGCCAGCAGCCAATGGGGGACAGGGGGCACGAACACTGAAGCTTTCTTT. The chain carries TRBV16 and TRBJ1-1; 12 bases line up with TRBD1. The germline gives CDR1 KGHSY, CDR2 FQNENV. The CDR3 loop spans 17 amino acids. V dropped 1 base and J dropped 1; count of bases not matched to a gene: 4.

This chain joins TRBV11-3 and TRBJ2-1; 8 nucleotides line up with TRBD2. This CDR3 comprises 16 residues. The junction had 13 bases not matched to a gene; V was cut back by 5 bases and J by 7 bases. CDR1 and CDR2 from the germline V gene are SGHNT and YENEEA. In DNA form, the CDR3 reads TGTGCCAGCAGCCCGAGGACTGGCGGGGGGTATAATGAGCAGTTCTTC. Its translation: CASSPRTGGGYNEQFF.

Many counts were recorded for this clonotype. This chain joins TRBV7-8 and TRBJ1-1; D gene unclear. Trimming cost V 0 bases and J 1 base, with 6 bases left between them. Germline CDR1 and CDR2: SGHVS and FQNEAQ. The CDR3 totals 14 residues. CDR3 coding DNA: TGTGCCAGCAGCTTAGCGTGGGGGAACACTGAAGCTTTCTTT. Amino acids: CASSLAWGNTEAFF.

This clonotype showed up just once. Given a much more abundant clone one base away, this may be a read error. Here the CDR3 DNA reads TGTGCCACCAGCAGAGTCGTCAGGACGGAGGAGTCCCAGTACTTC. Its translation: CATSRVVRTEESQYF. The chain combines TRBV15 with TRBJ2-5, with D perhaps TRBD2 (5 bases). The CDR3 loop spans 15 amino acids. The germline gives CDR1 LNHNV, CDR2 YYDKDF (reference sequence). Trimming removed 1 base from V and 9 bases from J, with 18 bases in between. Full variable domain (missing parts from reference TRBV15 and TRBJ2-5): DAMVIQNPRYQVTQFGKPVTLSCSQTLNHNVMYWYQQKSSQAPKLLFHYYDKDFNNEADTPDNFQSRRPNTSFCFLDIRSPGLGDTAMYLCATSRVVRTEESQYFGPGTRLLVL.

For this clonotype: It may be a read error: a sequence one base away is much more abundant. The rearrangement uses TRBV2 and TRBJ1-1; no reliable D call. Germline V CDR1 and CDR2: SNHLY, FYNNEI. The CDR3 contains 11 residues. V shed 4 bases and J shed 8 bases, with 8 bases lying between them. This CDR3 is CASSGTCEAFF. The CDR3 coding sequence is TGTGCCAGCAGTGGGACGTGCGAAGCTTTCTTT.

The chain combines TRBV20-1 with TRBJ2-7, with D hard to call. CDR1 and CDR2 from the germline V gene are DFQATT and SNEGSKA (reference sequence). V lost 2 bases to trimming and J lost 1 base, with 12 bases between them. This CDR3 region has 14 residues. CDR3 nucleotides: TGCAGTGCTAGACGGCAGGCCCAATCCTACGAGCAGTACTTC. Translating gives CSARRQAQSYEQYF.

This clonotype appeared many times. V gene TRBV6-1 combines with J gene TRBJ2-7, with TRBD1 as a possible D gene (6 bases). The germline V and J ends were trimmed by 6 bases and 6 bases, with 15 bases remaining between them. This CDR3 spans 13 amino acids. Per the germline V gene, CDR1 is MNHNS and CDR2 is SASEGT. This CDR3 is CASRTGSKGEQYF. In DNA, the CDR3 is TGTGCCAGCAGAACAGGGTCGAAGGGCGAGCAGTACTTC.

This clonotype turned up a few times. V gene TRBV19 combines with J gene TRBJ1-5; no firm D call. This CDR3 is built from 15 residues. Germline-derived CDR1 and CDR2 are LNHDA and SQIVND (reference sequence). V dropped 2 bases and J dropped 0 bases, with 8 bases sitting between them. The CDR3 is CASSITEYSNQPQHF. The CDR3, as DNA: TGTGCCAGTAGTATAACAGAGTATAGCAATCAGCCCCAGCATTTT.